The 21 T cell receptor beta chains below were found in one sample sequenced in a study of lung T cells in sarcoidosis with Löfgren's syndrome. TCRdb redid the calling of the reads with MiXCR, one entry per CDR3 protein. The table shows 4,000 or so distinct CDR3 sequences, with under 25% occurring only once. The sample was CD4+ T cells from bronchoalveolar lavage. The source of these receptors is a human donor with sarcoidosis (Löfgren's syndrome or another form), or a control subject (not recorded which).

In this sample, this clonotype turned up many times. This chain uses TRBV5-4 with TRBJ1-1; TRBD1 is a possible D gene (5 bases). Germline CDR1 reads SGHNT; CDR2 reads YYREEE (reference sequence). V was pared by 3 bases and J by 1 base, with 10 bases between. This CDR3 comprises 14 residues. The CDR3 protein is CASSYPGTNTEAFF. The CDR3 DNA reads TGTGCCAGCAGCTATCCAGGGACGAACACTGAAGCTTTCTTT.

This clonotype was detected many times. J is TRBJ1-2 and V is TRBV4-3, with unresolved D. In germline, CDR1 is LGHNA, CDR2 YSLEER. V was pared by 0 bases and J by 7 bases, with 12 bases between. This CDR3 has 14 residues. CDR3 bases: TGCGCCAGCAGCCAAGAGATCCGTGGCTTTGGCTACACCTTC. Protein product: CASSQEIRGFGYTF.

For this clonotype: One end of the junction fails to match germline, which may point to a read error. The chain has TRBV7-2 and TRBJ2-1; 8 bases agree with TRBD1. This CDR3 is built from 16 residues. Germline V lookup: CDR1 SGHTA, CDR2 FQGNSA. CDR3 amino acids: CASGLDGTGSYNEQFF. The DNA of the CDR3 is TGCGCCAGCGGCTTAGACGGGACAGGATCCTATAATGAGCAGTTCTTC. Drawing the rest from reference TRBV7-2 and TRBJ2-1, the complete variable domain is GAGVSQSPSNKVTEKGKDVELRCDPISGHTALYWYRQSLGQGLEFLIYFQGNSAPDKSGLPSDRFSAERTGGSVSTLTIQRTQQEDSAVYLCASGLDGTGSYNEQFFGPGTRLTVL.

There are many counts of this clonotype. CDR3 sequence (DNA): TGTGCCAGCAGTGAAGATGGGACTGGGGCCAACGTCCTGACTTTC. This encodes CASSEDGTGANVLTF. The chain couples TRBV2 to TRBJ2-6; no reliable D call. This CDR3 contains 15 residues. The V gene's germline CDR1 is SNHLY and CDR2 FYNNEI. Between the trimmed V and J ends, which lost 1 base and 2 bases, there was a span of 6 bases.

This clonotype is categorized as large. The chain is built from TRBV10-3 and TRBJ1-1, with D maybe TRBD1 (6 bases). CDR3 length equals 13 residues. Looked up from germline, CDR1 is ENHRY and CDR2 is SYGVKD. Deletions cut 6 bases from V and 6 bases from J, with 14 bases between. CDR3 bases: TGTGCCATCAGCAACAGGGTACAGGCTGAAGCTTTCTTT. It is translated as CAISNRVQAEAFF.

By proportion, this clonotype is medium-sized. The rearrangement uses TRBV24-1 and TRBJ2-4; no clear D gene. V was shortened by 4 bases and J by 4 bases, with 7 bases between the two germline ends. CDR1 KGHDR and CDR2 SFDVKD come from the germline V gene. The CDR3 runs to 13 residues. The CDR3 here is CATSDPGKNIQYF. In nucleotides, the CDR3 is TGTGCCACCAGTGACCCCGGTAAAAACATTCAGTACTTC.

Note on this clonotype: An end of the junction differs from the germline gene, which may be a read error. The chain couples TRBV18 to TRBJ2-7; TRBD1 matches 8 bases. Germline V gene data show CDR1 as KGHSH and CDR2 as LQKENI. This CDR3 region has 15 residues. CDR3 nucleotides: TGTGCCAGCTCACCTGCGGACAGGGCAATCTACGAGCAGCACTTC. It yields the protein CASSPADRAIYEQHF.

The table lists this clonotype with many counts. The chain carries TRBV19 and TRBJ2-5; D is ambiguous. Trimming removed 1 base from V and 3 bases from J, with 3 bases in between. Germline V gene sequence: CDR1 LNHDA, CDR2 SQIVND (reference sequence). CDR3 size: 12 residues. CDR3: CASSIGKETQYF. The CDR3 DNA follows: TGTGCCAGTAGTATAGGAAAAGAGACCCAGTACTTC. Full variable domain (rest looked up from reference TRBV19 and TRBJ2-5): DGGITQSPKYLFRKEGQNVTLSCEQNLNHDAMYWYRQDPGQGLRLIYYSQIVNDFQKGDIAEGYSVSREKKESFPLTVTSAQKNPTAFYLCASSIGKETQYFGPGTRLLVL.

This clonotype rates as medium-sized (0.01 to 0.1%). The J gene is TRBJ2-1, the V gene TRBV27, with 11 bases identical to TRBD2. The CDR3 length is 16 residues. The ends lost 6 bases at V and 4 bases at J; junction bases unmatched: 8. CDR1 is MNHEY and CDR2 is SMNVEV in the germline V gene (reference sequence). CDR3 bases: TGTGCCAGCAGCACAACTAGCGGGAGATCTTACAATGAGCAGTTCTTC. Translation gives CASSTTSGRSYNEQFF.

By sample share, this clonotype is medium-sized. This chain links TRBV20-1 with TRBJ2-1; D not resolved. In germline, CDR1 is DFQATT, CDR2 SNEGSKA (reference sequence). The CDR3 is 16 residues long. The germline V and J ends were trimmed by 5 bases and 0 bases, with 17 bases remaining between them. CDR3 nucleotide sequence: TGCAGTGCTCTCCTGGGCCTCCCGAGCTCCTACAATGAGCAGTTCTTC. Protein sequence: CSALLGLPSSYNEQFF.

This clonotype counts as medium-sized. J is TRBJ1-5 and V is TRBV28; D ambiguous. The CDR3 is 12 amino acids. The V end was cut by 6 bases, the J end by 3 bases, with 6 bases between. CDR1 MDHEN and CDR2 SYDVKM come from the germline V gene. Here the CDR3 reads CASRPSNQPQHF. CDR3 sequence (DNA): TGTGCCAGCAGACCTTCCAATCAGCCCCAGCATTTT.

In its sample, this clonotype ranks as medium-sized (0.01 to 0.1%). The chain combines TRBV27 with TRBJ1-2, with 10 bases aligning to TRBD1. CDR3 length equals 14 residues. Germline trimming cut 6 bases from V and 7 bases from J; bases unmatched to any gene: 8. The germline CDR1 and CDR2 sequences are MNHEY and SMNVEV (reference sequence). The DNA of the CDR3 is TGTGCCAGCAGCCGTGGACAGGGGGAGGTTGGCTACACCTTC. Its translation is CASSRGQGEVGYTF.

This clonotype is judged medium-sized. This chain uses TRBV7-2 with TRBJ2-7; perhaps TRBD1 as D (6 bases). This CDR3 has 14 amino acids. Trimming removed 5 bases from V and 4 bases from J, with 15 bases in between. Germline V CDR1 and CDR2: SGHTA, FQGNSA. The CDR3 reads CASSKAGTQYEQYF. Written as DNA, the CDR3 is TGTGCCAGCAGCAAGGCCGGGACACAATACGAGCAGTACTTC.

At least ten counts were recorded for this clonotype. The chain carries TRBV12-3 or TRBV12-4 and TRBJ2-7, with no clear D. The CDR3 has 11 amino acids. Trimming took 5 bases from V and 5 from J, leaving 7 bases between them. The CDR3 region has the DNA TGTGCCAGCAGTGCGTACAACGAGCAGTACTTC. Residues: CASSAYNEQYF.

This clonotype was counted at least ten times. The rearrangement uses TRBV6-1 and TRBJ2-7; TRBD1 agrees at 8 bases. Per the germline V gene, CDR1 is MNHNS and CDR2 is SASEGT. Unmatched junction bases numbered 6, after V lost 5 bases and J lost 3 bases. The CDR3 length is 14 residues. The CDR3 sequence: CASSRQGLDYEQYF. CDR3 bases: TGTGCCAGCAGTCGACAGGGGTTGGACTACGAGCAGTACTTC.

This clonotype came up many times. This chain connects TRBV9 to TRBJ1-1; no firm D call. CDR3 length: 14 residues. Trimming cost V 0 bases and J 0 bases, with 6 bases left between them. CDR1 is SGDLS and CDR2 is YYNGEE in the germline V gene. The CDR3 sequence: CASSVEGLNTEAFF. The DNA of the CDR3 is TGTGCCAGCAGCGTAGAAGGGCTGAACACTGAAGCTTTCTTT.

This clonotype ranks as medium-sized. The V gene is TRBV27, the J gene TRBJ2-7; the match to TRBD2 covers 8 bases. The germline V gene has CDR1 MNHEY and CDR2 SMNVEV (reference sequence). The trim removed 6 bases at V and 3 bases at J, leaving 4 bases unmatched. CDR3 length equals 13 residues. The CDR3 DNA reads TGTGCCAGCAGGACTAGCGTACACTACGAGCAGTACTTC. Translating gives CASRTSVHYEQYF.

This clonotype came up many times. J is TRBJ1-1 and V is TRBV14; D ambiguous. V was shortened by 1 base and J by 1 base, with 13 bases between the two germline ends. The germline V gene encodes CDR1 SGHDN and CDR2 FVKESK. The CDR3 is 16 residues long. In DNA form, the CDR3 reads TGTGCCAGCAGCCAAGTAGGAGGGTACAGGAACACTGAAGCTTTCTTT. It translates to CASSQVGGYRNTEAFF.

V and J are TRBV5-4 and TRBJ2-1, with D unresolved. Per the germline V gene, CDR1 is SGHNT and CDR2 is YYREEE (reference sequence). The CDR3 runs to 14 residues. V dropped 4 bases and J dropped 8 bases, with 16 bases sitting between them. CDR3 nucleotides: TGTGCCAGCAGCCGAGCGCGTCGAATCCATGAGCAGTTCTTC. It is translated as CASSRARRIHEQFF.

This clonotype qualifies as medium-sized. The rearrangement links TRBV20-1 to TRBJ2-7; D unresolved. CDR1 is DFQATT, CDR2 SNEGSKA, per germline (reference sequence). There are 11 residues in the CDR3. Trimming stripped 7 bases from V and 3 bases from J, with 10 bases between. The CDR3 sequence is CSVFHSYEQYF. CDR3 DNA: TGCAGTGTTTTCCACAGCTACGAGCAGTACTTC.

This clonotype is medium-sized. V and J are TRBV19 and TRBJ1-1; the D is unclear. The CDR3 length is 13 residues. CDR1 is LNHDA and CDR2 is SQIVND in the germline V gene (reference sequence). V gave up 0 bases and J gave up 5 bases, with 7 bases separating them. CDR3 bases: TGTGCCAGTAGTATAGAGGGGAGTACTGAAGCTTTCTTT. The encoded protein is CASSIEGSTEAFF.